This TCR beta chain was retrieved from a study of control samples from healthy donors and cancer patients (dated by TCRdb to 2020 to 2021). On this clone itself: No cognate antigen has been identified for it. Base qualities are not provided; no much larger clone lies one nucleotide away.

Trimming takes 3 bases from V and 2 bases from J, and the germline ends sit 13 bases apart. Sequences SGDLS (CDR1) and YYNGEE (CDR2) are obtained from the germline V gene. The CDR3 spans 15 residues, from the cysteine through the phenylalanine. The DNA shown is the 45-base CDR3, in frame from base 1. Library prep was done by the immunoSEQ multiplex PCR assay. Imported from immuneACCESS, the table was reduced by TCRdb to in-frame sequences with V and J called. These copies leave out some clones; in studies compared against another copy, an unresolved V gene accounts for under half, and the cause of the remainder is not known. Across this sample there are about 84,000 clones, with about nine tenths seen only once. The ten largest clones take up roughly a sixth of the sample.

This TCR was recovered from a man aged 45-60 years in good health. The specimen sequenced was blood. This sequence uses TRBV9 and TRBJ2-3; confidence is insufficient to name the D gene. CDR3 region: CASSETGPLTDTQYF. At the DNA level, the sequence is TGTGCCAGCAGCGAGACCGGCCCTCTCACAGATACGCAGTATTTT.